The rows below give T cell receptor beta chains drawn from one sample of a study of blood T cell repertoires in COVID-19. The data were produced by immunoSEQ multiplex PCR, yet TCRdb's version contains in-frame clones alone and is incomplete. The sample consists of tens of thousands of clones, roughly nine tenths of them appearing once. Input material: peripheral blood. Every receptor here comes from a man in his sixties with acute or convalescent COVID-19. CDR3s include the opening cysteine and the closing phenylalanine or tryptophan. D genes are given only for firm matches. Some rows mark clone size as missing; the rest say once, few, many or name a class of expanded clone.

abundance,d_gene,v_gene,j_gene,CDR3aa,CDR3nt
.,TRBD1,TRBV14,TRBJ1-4,CASSRRTGFNEKLFF,TGTGCCAGCAGCCGCCGGACAGGGTTTAATGAAAAACTGTTTTTT
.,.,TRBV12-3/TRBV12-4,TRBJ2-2,CASSRSAGELFF,TGTGCCAGCAGCCGTAGCGCCGGGGAGCTGTTTTTT
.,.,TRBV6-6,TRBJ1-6,CASSYSQRGKGSPLHF,TGTGCCAGCAGTTACTCTCAGCGGGGTAAAGGATCACCCCTCCACTTT
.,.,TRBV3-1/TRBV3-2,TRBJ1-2,CASSRALSYGYTF,TGTGCCAGCAGCCGGGCCTTGAGCTATGGCTACACCTTC
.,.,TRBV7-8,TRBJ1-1,CASSLEPGRGAEAFF,TGTGCCAGCAGCTTAGAACCAGGGAGGGGGGCTGAAGCTTTCTTT
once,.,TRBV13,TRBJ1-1,CASSFGTEAFF,TGTGCCAGCAGCTTCGGGACTGAAGCTTTCTTT
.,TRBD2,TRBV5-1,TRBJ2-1,CASSLEAGELNEQFF,TGCGCCAGCAGCTTGGAGGCGGGGGAGCTCAATGAGCAGTTCTTC
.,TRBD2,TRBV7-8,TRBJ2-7,CASSLSSGYYEQYF,TGTGCCAGCAGCTTGTCTAGCGGATATTACGAGCAGTACTTC
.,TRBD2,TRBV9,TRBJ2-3,CASSNPHLAGGTDTQYF,TGTGCCAGCAGCAATCCTCACTTAGCGGGGGGCACAGATACGCAGTATTTT
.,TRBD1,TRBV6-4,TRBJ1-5,CASSDPARTGAVVANQPQHF,TGTGCCAGCAGTGACCCCGCGAGGACAGGGGCCGTGGTTGCTAATCAGCCCCAGCATTTT
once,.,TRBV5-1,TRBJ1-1,CASSLQGYEAFF,TGCGCCAGCAGCTTGCAGGGTTATGAAGCTTTCTTT
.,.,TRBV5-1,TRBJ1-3,CASSLGGENTIYF,TGCGCCAGCAGCTTAGGGGGAGAAAACACCATATATTTT
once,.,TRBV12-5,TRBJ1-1,CASGLAGRNTEAFF,TGTGCTAGTGGTCTCGCCGGGAGGAACACTGAAGCTTTCTTT
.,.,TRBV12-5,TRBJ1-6,CASVPDSYNSPLHF,TGTGCTAGTGTCCCAGACAGCTACAATTCACCCCTCCACTTT
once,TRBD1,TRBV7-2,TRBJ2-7,CASSQRTGPHEQYF,TGTGCCAGCAGCCAGCGGACAGGGCCCCACGAGCAGTACTTC
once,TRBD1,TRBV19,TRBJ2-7,CASSPDRGSYEQYF,TGTGCCAGTAGTCCAGACAGGGGTTCCTACGAGCAGTACTTC
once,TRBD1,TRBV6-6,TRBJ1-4,CASSYDRVEKLFF,TGTGCCAGCAGTTACGACAGGGTTGAAAAACTGTTTTTT
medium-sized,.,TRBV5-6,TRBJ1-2,CASSLTEANYGYTF,TGTGCCAGCAGCTTGACCGAGGCTAACTATGGCTACACCTTC
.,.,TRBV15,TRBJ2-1,CATSRDNSDEQFF,TGTGCCACCAGCAGAGATAATTCGGATGAGCAGTTCTTC
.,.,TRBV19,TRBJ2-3,CASMDRGSPSTDTQYF,TGTGCCAGTATGGATAGAGGTTCTCCTAGCACAGATACGCAGTATTTT